The 7 T cell receptor beta chains below come from one sample, sequenced in a study of cytomegalovirus exposure and HLA in healthy donors. With 60 Vbeta and 13 Jbeta primers, the PCR was carried out. TCRdb's table, derived via immunoSEQ multiplex PCR, lists solely in-frame clones and lacks some. The data contain around 220,000 clones, around 80% of them seen just once; the ten biggest clones take up 15% to 17%. The material sequenced was PBMCs. These receptors originate from a man aged 35 to 55 in good health and CMV-seronegative.

The V call is TRBV5-5, the J call TRBJ2-5; D remains unclear. The CDR3 is 14 amino acids. The germline CDR1 and CDR2 sequences are SGHKS and YYEKEE (reference sequence). The V end was cut by 6 bases, the J end by 2 bases, with 14 bases between. DNA of the CDR3: TGTGCCAGCACCATGAGACTTACTCAAGAGACCCAGTACTTC. Translated, it gives CASTMRLTQETQYF. The full variable domain, with the rest looked up from reference TRBV5-5 and TRBJ2-5, is DAGVTQSPTHLIKTRGQQVTLRCSPISGHKSVSWYQQVLGQGPQFIFQYYEKEERGRGNFPDRFSARQFPNYSSELNVNALLLGDSALYLCASTMRLTQETQYFGPGTRLLVL.

The chain carries TRBV28 and TRBJ1-1, with 8 bases identical to TRBD1. The CDR3 has 14 residues. V was clipped by 8 bases and J by 5 bases; unmatched bases: 10. Germline values: CDR1 MDHEN, CDR2 SYDVKM. This CDR3 is CASRSTGEGTEAFF. CDR3 coding DNA: TGTGCCAGCCGCTCGACAGGGGAGGGGACTGAAGCTTTCTTT.

This clone was observed a few times. The CDR3 protein is CASSLTSSSGNTIYF. The CDR3 DNA reads as TGTGCCAGCAGCTTAACCTCCAGCTCTGGAAACACCATATATTTT. The chain is built from TRBV27 and TRBJ1-3; D gene uncertain. CDR1 and CDR2 from the germline V gene are MNHEY and SMNVEV (reference sequence). CDR3 length equals 15 residues. V was shortened by 6 bases and J by 0 bases, with 12 bases between the two germline ends.

The V and J genes are TRBV14 and TRBJ2-6; the match to TRBD1 covers 8 bases. The V and J ends lost 2 bases and 1 base, in that order; junction bases with no gene match: 7. Germline-derived CDR1 and CDR2 are SGHDN and FVKESK. The CDR3 extends over 18 amino acids. For the CDR3, the DNA is TGTGCCAGCAGCCAATGGGGGCAGGGGGCGTCTGGGGCCAACGTCCTGACTTTC. Its translation: CASSQWGQGASGANVLTF.

The J gene is TRBJ2-3, the V gene TRBV2, with a weak D call TRBD2 (6 bases). This CDR3 contains 16 residues. The germline V and J ends were trimmed by 1 base and 1 base, with 12 bases remaining between them. Per germline, CDR1 SNHLY and CDR2 FYNNEI. The CDR3 here is CASSEGAGRGTDTQYF. The CDR3 nucleotides are TGTGCCAGCAGTGAAGGGGCGGGGCGGGGCACAGATACGCAGTATTTT.

This chain uses TRBV19 with TRBJ2-6, with TRBD1 matching over 10 bases. The CDR3 has 18 amino acids. After removal of 3 bases from V and 0 bases from J, the junction contained 5 bases not matched to a gene. Germline CDR1 and CDR2: LNHDA and SQIVND (reference sequence). The CDR3 reads CASSIWTGGSSGANVLTF. The DNA for the CDR3 is TGTGCCAGTAGTATTTGGACAGGGGGTTCCTCTGGGGCCAACGTCCTGACTTTC.

This chain joins TRBV7-9 and TRBJ1-3; 9 bases agree with TRBD1. Germline CDR1 SEHNR, CDR2 FQNEAQ (reference sequence). The V and J ends lost 5 bases and 1 base, in that order; junction bases with no gene match: 9. The CDR3 runs to 17 residues. The CDR3 nucleotides read TGTGCCAGCAGCCCACCGACAGGGGGAACTTCTGGAAACACCATATATTTT. Translated: CASSPPTGGTSGNTIYF.